A selection of T cell receptor beta chains follows, all from one sample in a study of regulatory T cells in long-lasting Graves disease. TCRdb reanalysed the multiplex PCR reads using MiXCR and keeps one entry per CDR3 protein. The repertoire has 650,000 to 850,000 distinct CDR3 sequences, 25% to 30% of them found once; the top ten carry 40% to 50%. This sample comprised peripheral blood mononuclear cells (PBMCs), obtained when the disease was refractory, from a patient treated with antithyroid drugs. Receptors originate from a female donor with Graves disease. Both conserved end residues are part of each CDR3. D genes are given only for firm matches. Size tells how often a clone was seen (once, few, many) or the class of an expanded clone, and some rows leave it out.

V gene: TRBV30
clone size: few
CDR3 length: 14
D gene: -
J gene: TRBJ1-2
CDR3 DNA: TGTGCCTGGAGATCGGGCAGAGACAACTATGGCTACACCTTC
CDR3 protein: CAWRSGRDNYGYTF

V gene: TRBV6-6
clone size: -
CDR3 length: 16
D gene: -
J gene: TRBJ1-2
CDR3 DNA: TGTGCCAGCAGTTACTCGAGTTTGCTGGAACACTATGGCTACACCTTC
CDR3 protein: CASSYSSLLEHYGYTF

V gene: TRBV6-1
clone size: few
CDR3 length: 17
D gene: TRBD1
J gene: TRBJ2-2
CDR3 DNA: TGTGCCAGCAGTGACTACAGGGGGCAGGGTAACACCGGGGAGCTGTTTTTT
CDR3 protein: CASSDYRGQGNTGELFF

V gene: TRBV7-9
clone size: -
CDR3 length: 15
D gene: TRBD1
J gene: TRBJ1-2
CDR3 DNA: TGTGCCAGCAGCGCGTTGACAGGGGGCTTGTATGGCTACACCTTC
CDR3 protein: CASSALTGGLYGYTF

V gene: TRBV28
clone size: -
CDR3 length: 16
D gene: TRBD2
J gene: TRBJ2-7
CDR3 DNA: TGTGCCAGCAGTTTCCCCCTAGGGGTCAGCGGGAGCGAGCAGTACTTC
CDR3 protein: CASSFPLGVSGSEQYF

V gene: TRBV7-9
clone size: -
CDR3 length: 17
D gene: TRBD1
J gene: TRBJ2-7
CDR3 DNA: TGTGCCAGCAGCCCGTGGTGGAGGCGGGACAGGGACTACGAGCAGTACTTC
CDR3 protein: CASSPWWRRDRDYEQYF

V gene: TRBV5-6
clone size: few
CDR3 length: 13
D gene: -
J gene: TRBJ1-1
CDR3 DNA: TGTGCCAGCAGCTTTAGGGGCGACGCTGAAGCTTTCTTT
CDR3 protein: CASSFRGDAEAFF

V gene: TRBV9
clone size: once
CDR3 length: 16
D gene: TRBD2
J gene: TRBJ2-3
CDR3 DNA: TGTGCCAGCAGCGTAGGACTAGCGGCTAGCACAGATACGCAGTATTTT
CDR3 protein: CASSVGLAASTDTQYF

V gene: TRBV9
clone size: few
CDR3 length: 15
D gene: TRBD2
J gene: TRBJ2-7
CDR3 DNA: TGTGCCAGCAGCGTAGGTACTAGCGGGAGATTCGAGCAGTACTTC
CDR3 protein: CASSVGTSGRFEQYF

V gene: TRBV27
clone size: many
CDR3 length: 13
D gene: -
J gene: TRBJ1-1
CDR3 DNA: TGTGCCAGCAGCTTTTGGGGGAACACTGAAGCTTTCTTT
CDR3 protein: CASSFWGNTEAFF

V gene: TRBV20-1
clone size: -
CDR3 length: 13
D gene: -
J gene: TRBJ1-4
CDR3 DNA: TGCAGTGCTAGAGACACAACTAATGAAAAACTGTTTTTT
CDR3 protein: CSARDTTNEKLFF

V gene: TRBV7-6
clone size: -
CDR3 length: 15
D gene: -
J gene: TRBJ1-3
CDR3 DNA: TGTGCCAGCAGCTTAGCGCTAGGGTCTGGAAACACCATATATTTT
CDR3 protein: CASSLALGSGNTIYF

V gene: TRBV12-3/TRBV12-4
clone size: many
CDR3 length: 11
D gene: -
J gene: TRBJ1-2
CDR3 DNA: TGTGCCAGCAGCCGCCGCTATGGCTACACCTTC
CDR3 protein: CASSRRYGYTF

V gene: TRBV29-1
clone size: -
CDR3 length: 14
D gene: TRBD2
J gene: TRBJ2-7
CDR3 DNA: TGCAGCGTTGAGGTAGCGGGAGGGCCCCACGAGCAGTACTTC
CDR3 protein: CSVEVAGGPHEQYF

V gene: TRBV6-2/TRBV6-3
clone size: -
CDR3 length: 15
D gene: TRBD1
J gene: TRBJ1-4
CDR3 DNA: TGTGCCAGCAGCCCACAGGGGGCTGTTAATGAAAAACTGTTTTTT
CDR3 protein: CASSPQGAVNEKLFF

V gene: TRBV10-3
clone size: -
CDR3 length: 17
D gene: -
J gene: TRBJ1-4
CDR3 DNA: TGTGCCATCAGTGACCCCGGGCGCCCTGCAACTAATGAAAAACTGTTTTTT
CDR3 protein: CAISDPGRPATNEKLFF

V gene: TRBV11-1
clone size: -
CDR3 length: 15
D gene: -
J gene: TRBJ2-2
CDR3 DNA: TGTGCCAGCAGCTTAAGATCTGGAATCACCGGGGAGCTGTTTTTT
CDR3 protein: CASSLRSGITGELFF